Below, one TCR beta chain is given with its context. What it binds is not known. This same CDR3 is encoded by further DNA sequences in the sample. The sample originates from a study of shared clonotypes between healthy human individuals. Overall study: Per donor, three plates held CD4 naive cells, three held CD4 memory, two held CD8 naive and one held CD8 memory.

The CDR3 sequence is 15 residues long. Germline V lookup: CDR1 SGDLS, CDR2 YYNGEE. V was trimmed by 1 base and J by 1 base, leaving 10 bases between them. Original analysis: Junction-only sequences produced by ImmunoSEQ had no quality scores, so filtering differed. Only in-frame clones appear in the TCRdb table, and some are missing; sequencing was by immunoSEQ multiplex PCR. The DNA was the basis for D and trimming; V, J and clone size are from that table. The table lists 2 million to 2.5 million clones, about 94% of them singletons. Overall study findings and caveats: Clonotype sharing across donors was expected to vary with sequencing depth.

The chain carries TRBV9 and TRBJ2-3; weak D call: TRBD2 (5 bases). The TCR originated in a young man in good health. The source material was naive CD4+ T cells sorted from blood. Subset meaning: CD45RA+ positively selected. CDR3 bases: TGTGCCAGCAGCGTACTAGCTGGGGGCACAGATACGCAGTATTTT. It encodes CASSVLAGGTDTQYF.